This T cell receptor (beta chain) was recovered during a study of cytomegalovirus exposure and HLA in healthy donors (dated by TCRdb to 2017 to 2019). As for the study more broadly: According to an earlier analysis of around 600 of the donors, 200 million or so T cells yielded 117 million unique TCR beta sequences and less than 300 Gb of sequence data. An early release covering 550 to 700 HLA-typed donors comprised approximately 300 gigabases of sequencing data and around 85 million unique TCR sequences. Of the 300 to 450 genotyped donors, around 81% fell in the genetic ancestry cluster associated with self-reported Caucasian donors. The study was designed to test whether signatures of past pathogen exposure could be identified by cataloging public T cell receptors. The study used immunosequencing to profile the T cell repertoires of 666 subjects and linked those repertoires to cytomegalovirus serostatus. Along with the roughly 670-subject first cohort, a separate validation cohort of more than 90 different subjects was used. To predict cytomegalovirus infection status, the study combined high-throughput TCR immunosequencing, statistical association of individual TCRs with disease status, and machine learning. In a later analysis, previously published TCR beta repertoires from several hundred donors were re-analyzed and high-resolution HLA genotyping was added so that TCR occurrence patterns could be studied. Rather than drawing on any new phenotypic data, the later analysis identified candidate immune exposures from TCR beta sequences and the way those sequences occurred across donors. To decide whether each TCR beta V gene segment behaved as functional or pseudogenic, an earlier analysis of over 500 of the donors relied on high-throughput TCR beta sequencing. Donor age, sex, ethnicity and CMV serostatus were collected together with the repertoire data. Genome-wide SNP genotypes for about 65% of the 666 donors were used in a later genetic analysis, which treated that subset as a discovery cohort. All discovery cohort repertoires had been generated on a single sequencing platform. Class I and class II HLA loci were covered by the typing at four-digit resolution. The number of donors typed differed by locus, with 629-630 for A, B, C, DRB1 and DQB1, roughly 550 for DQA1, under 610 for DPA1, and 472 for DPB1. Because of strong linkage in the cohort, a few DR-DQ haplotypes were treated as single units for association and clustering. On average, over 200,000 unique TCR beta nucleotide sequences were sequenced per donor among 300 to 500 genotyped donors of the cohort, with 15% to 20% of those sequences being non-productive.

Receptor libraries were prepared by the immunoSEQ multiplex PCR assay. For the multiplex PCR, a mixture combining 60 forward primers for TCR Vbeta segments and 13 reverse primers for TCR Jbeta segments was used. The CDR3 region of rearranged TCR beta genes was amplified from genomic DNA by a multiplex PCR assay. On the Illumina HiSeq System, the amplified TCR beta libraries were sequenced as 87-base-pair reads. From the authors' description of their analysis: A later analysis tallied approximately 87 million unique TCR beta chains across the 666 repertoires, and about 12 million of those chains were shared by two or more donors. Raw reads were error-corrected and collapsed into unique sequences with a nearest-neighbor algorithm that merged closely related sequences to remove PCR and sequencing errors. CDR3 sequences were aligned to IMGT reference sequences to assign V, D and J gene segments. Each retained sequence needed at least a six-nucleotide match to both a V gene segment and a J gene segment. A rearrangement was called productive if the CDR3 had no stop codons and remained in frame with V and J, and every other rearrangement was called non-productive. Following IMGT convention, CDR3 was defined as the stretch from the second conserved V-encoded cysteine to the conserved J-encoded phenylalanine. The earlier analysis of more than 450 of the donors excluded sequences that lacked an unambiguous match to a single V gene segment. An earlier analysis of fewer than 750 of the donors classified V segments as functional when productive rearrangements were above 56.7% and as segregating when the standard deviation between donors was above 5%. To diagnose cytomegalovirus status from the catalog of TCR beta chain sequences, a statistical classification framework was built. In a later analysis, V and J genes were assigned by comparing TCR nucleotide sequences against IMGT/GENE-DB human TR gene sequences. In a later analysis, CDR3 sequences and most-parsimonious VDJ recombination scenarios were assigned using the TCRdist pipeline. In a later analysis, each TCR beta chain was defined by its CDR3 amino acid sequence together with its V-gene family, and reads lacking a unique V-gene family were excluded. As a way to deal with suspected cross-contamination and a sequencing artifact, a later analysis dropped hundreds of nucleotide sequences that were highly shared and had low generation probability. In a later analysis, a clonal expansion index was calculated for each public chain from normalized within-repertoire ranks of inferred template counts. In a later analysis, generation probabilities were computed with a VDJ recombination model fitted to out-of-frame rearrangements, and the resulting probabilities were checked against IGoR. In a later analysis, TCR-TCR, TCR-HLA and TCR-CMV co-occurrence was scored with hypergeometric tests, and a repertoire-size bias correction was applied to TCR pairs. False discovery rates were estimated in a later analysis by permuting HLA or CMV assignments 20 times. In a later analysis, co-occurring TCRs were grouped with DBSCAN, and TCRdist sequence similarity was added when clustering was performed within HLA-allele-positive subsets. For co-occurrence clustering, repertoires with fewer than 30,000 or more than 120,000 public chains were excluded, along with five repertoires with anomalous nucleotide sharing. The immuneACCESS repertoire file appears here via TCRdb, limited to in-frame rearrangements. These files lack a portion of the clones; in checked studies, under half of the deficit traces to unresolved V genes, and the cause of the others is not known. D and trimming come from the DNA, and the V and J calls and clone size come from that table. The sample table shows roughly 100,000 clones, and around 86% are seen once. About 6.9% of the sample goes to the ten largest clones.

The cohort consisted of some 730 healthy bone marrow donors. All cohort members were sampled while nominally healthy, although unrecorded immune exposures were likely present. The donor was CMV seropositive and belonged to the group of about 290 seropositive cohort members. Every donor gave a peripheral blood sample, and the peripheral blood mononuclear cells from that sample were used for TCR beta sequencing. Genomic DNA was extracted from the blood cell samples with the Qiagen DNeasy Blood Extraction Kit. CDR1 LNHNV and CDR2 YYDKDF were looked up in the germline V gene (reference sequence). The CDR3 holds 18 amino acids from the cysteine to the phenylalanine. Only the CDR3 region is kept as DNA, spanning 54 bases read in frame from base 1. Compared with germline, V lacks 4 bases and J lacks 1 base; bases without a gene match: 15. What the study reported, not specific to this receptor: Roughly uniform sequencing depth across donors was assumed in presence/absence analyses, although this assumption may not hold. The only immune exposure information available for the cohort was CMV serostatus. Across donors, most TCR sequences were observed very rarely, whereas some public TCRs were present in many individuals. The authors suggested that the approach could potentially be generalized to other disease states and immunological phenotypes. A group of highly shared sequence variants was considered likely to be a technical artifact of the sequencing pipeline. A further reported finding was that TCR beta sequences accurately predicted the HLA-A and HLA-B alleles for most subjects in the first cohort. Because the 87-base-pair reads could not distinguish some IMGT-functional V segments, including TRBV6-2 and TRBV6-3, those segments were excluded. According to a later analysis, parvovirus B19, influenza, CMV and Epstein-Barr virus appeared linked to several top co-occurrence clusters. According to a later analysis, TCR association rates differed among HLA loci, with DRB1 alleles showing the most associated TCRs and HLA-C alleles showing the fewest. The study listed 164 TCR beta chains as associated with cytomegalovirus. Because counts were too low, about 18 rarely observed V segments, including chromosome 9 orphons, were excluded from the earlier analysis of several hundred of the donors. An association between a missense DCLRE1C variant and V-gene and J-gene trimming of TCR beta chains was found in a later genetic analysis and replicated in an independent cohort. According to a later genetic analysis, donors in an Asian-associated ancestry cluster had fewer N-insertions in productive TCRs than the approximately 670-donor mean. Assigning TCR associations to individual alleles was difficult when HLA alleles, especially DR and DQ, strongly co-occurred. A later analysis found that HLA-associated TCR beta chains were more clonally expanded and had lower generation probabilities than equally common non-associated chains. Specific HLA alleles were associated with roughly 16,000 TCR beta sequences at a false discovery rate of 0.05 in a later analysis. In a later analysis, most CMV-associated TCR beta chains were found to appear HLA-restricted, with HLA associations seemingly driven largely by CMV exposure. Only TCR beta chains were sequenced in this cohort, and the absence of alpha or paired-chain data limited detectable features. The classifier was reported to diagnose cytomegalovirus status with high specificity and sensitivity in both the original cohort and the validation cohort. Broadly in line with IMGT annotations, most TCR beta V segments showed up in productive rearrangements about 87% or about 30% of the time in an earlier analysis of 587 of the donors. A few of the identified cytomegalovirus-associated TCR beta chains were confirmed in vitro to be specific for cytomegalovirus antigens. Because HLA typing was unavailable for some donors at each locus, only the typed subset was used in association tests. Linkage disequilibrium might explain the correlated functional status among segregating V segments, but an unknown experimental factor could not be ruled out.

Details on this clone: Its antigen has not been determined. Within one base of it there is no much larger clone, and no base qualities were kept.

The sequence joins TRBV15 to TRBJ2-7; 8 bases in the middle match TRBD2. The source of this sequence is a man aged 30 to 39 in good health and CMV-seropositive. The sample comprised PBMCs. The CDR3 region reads CATSTSVGVAGFSYEQYF. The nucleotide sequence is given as TGTGCCACCAGCACCTCTGTGGGTGTAGCGGGGTTTTCCTACGAGCAGTACTTC.